The 17 T cell receptor beta chains below come from one sample, sequenced in a study of OX40 agonist ivuxolimab in advanced cancers. Assay: immunoSEQ multiplex PCR; the TCRdb copy retains only in-frame clones and omits some. The sample holds approximately 80,000 clones, 90% seen once. The specimen was CD4+ or CD8+ T cells sorted from blood, collected in a trial of the OX40 agonist ivuxolimab. The source is an adult with an advanced solid tumor such as melanoma, head and neck, liver or kidney cancer.

The rearrangement links TRBV28 to TRBJ2-2; 9 nucleotides line up with TRBD1. This CDR3 spans 14 amino acids. The junction had 5 bases not matched to a gene; V was cut back by 5 bases and J by 7 bases. Germline values: CDR1 MDHEN, CDR2 SYDVKM. CDR3 in amino acids: CASSTDRGSGELFF. In DNA form, the CDR3 reads TGTGCCAGCAGTACCGACAGGGGGAGCGGGGAGCTGTTTTTT.

On this clone: The junction does not match germline at one end; this may be a read error. The rearrangement links TRBV7-7 to TRBJ2-5; D is perhaps TRBD2 (6 bases). CDR3 length equals 13 residues. CDR1 and CDR2 from the germline V gene are SSHAT and FNYEAQ (reference sequence). As DNA, the CDR3 is TGTGCTAGCAGCTTACAGCGGGAAGAGACCCAGTACTTC. Its protein product is CASSLQREETQYF.

The chain joins TRBV2 to TRBJ1-6; 10 nucleotides align to TRBD1. With V trimmed by 10 bases and J by 8 bases, 11 bases remained unmatched. The V gene's germline CDR1 is SNHLY and CDR2 FYNNEI. This CDR3 contains 15 residues. CDR3 DNA: TGTGCCATTGGGCAAGGGGGGACAGGGGATTCACCCCTCCACTTT. Translation: CAIGQGGTGDSPLHF.

The chain recombines TRBV6-5 with TRBJ1-2; TRBD1 aligns across 9 bases. The CDR3 length is 12 residues. The germline V gene encodes CDR1 MNHEY and CDR2 SVGAGI. J was trimmed by 11 bases and V by 5 bases; bases with no gene match: 6. The DNA of the CDR3 is TGTGCCAGCAGTCCCGGGACAGGGAGTTACACCTTC. Its protein is CASSPGTGSYTF.

The chain joins TRBV30 to TRBJ1-2; TRBD1 aligns across 7 bases. CDR1 GTSNPN and CDR2 SVGIG come from the germline V gene (reference sequence). CDR3 length: 13 residues. J gave up 4 bases and V 7 bases, and 9 bases lay outside the gene matches. Written as DNA, the CDR3 is TGTGCCTTATATCGACAGGGCGGCTATGGCTACACCTTC. Translated: CALYRQGGYGYTF.

V is TRBV2 and J is TRBJ2-7; the D is unclear. The CDR3 loop spans 13 amino acids. The V end was cut by 2 bases, the J end by 0 bases, with 5 bases between. CDR1 is SNHLY and CDR2 is FYNNEI in the germline V gene. The CDR3 spells CASSEPFSYEQYV. In DNA, the CDR3 is TGTGCCAGCAGTGAACCCTTCTCCTACGAGCAGTACGTC.

The chain couples TRBV5-1 to TRBJ2-5; D unclear. Trimming shortened V by 5 bases and J by 2 bases, and 10 bases separated the two germline ends. Germline-derived CDR1 and CDR2 are SGHRS and YFSETQ. The CDR3 has 13 residues. This chain's CDR3 is CASRAVGQETQYF. CDR3 DNA: TGCGCCAGCAGGGCCGTGGGGCAAGAGACCCAGTACTTC.

As DNA, the CDR3 is TGTGCCAGCAGTGAAGATGGACAGGGAGACATTCAGTACTTC. This gives the protein CASSEDGQGDIQYF. The chain carries TRBV2 and TRBJ2-4; TRBD1 matches 8 bases. The junction had 4 bases not matched to a gene; V was cut back by 1 base and J by 8 bases. Per the germline V gene, CDR1 is SNHLY and CDR2 is FYNNEI. The CDR3 has 14 residues.

The chain joins TRBV9 to TRBJ1-6; D call uncertain. The CDR3 extends over 16 amino acids. The V and J ends lost 0 bases and 5 bases respectively, with 12 bases between them. The germline V gene has CDR1 SGDLS and CDR2 YYNGEE. CDR3 nucleotide sequence: TGTGCCAGCAGCGTAGACCCGGGTTTCGATAATTCACCCCTCCACTTT. As protein: CASSVDPGFDNSPLHF.

The chain uses TRBV11-2 and TRBJ2-7, with D perhaps being TRBD1 or TRBD2 (5 bases each). Trimming took off 1 base at V and 2 bases at J, with 15 bases between the two ends. This CDR3 comprises 16 residues. CDR1 is SGHAT and CDR2 is FQNNGV in the germline V gene. The CDR3 sequence: CASSLGIGATAYEQYV. In DNA, the CDR3 is TGTGCCAGCAGCTTAGGCATCGGGGCCACGGCCTACGAGCAGTACGTC.

This clone has only one observation. The gene calls are TRBV18 and TRBJ1-1; TRBD1 matches at 7 bases. The CDR3 contains 15 residues. Germline lookup yields CDR1 KGHSH and CDR2 LQKENI. Trimming took 2 bases from V and 3 from J; bases not matched to a gene: 6. The CDR3 here is CASSPYQGVDTEAFF. CDR3 nucleotides: TGTGCCAGCTCACCATACCAGGGGGTGGACACTGAAGCTTTCTTT.

This chain connects TRBV28 to TRBJ1-4, with a tentative D call TRBD1 (5 bases). Germline CDR1 reads MDHEN; CDR2 reads SYDVKM. V shed 6 bases and J shed 4 bases, with 15 bases lying between them. CDR3 size: 15 residues. CDR3 residues: CASSPQGFFNEKLFF. As DNA, the CDR3 is TGTGCCAGCAGCCCGCAGGGTTTCTTTAATGAAAAACTGTTTTTT.

This rearrangement joins TRBV19 to TRBJ2-5; D may be TRBD2 (6 bases). This CDR3 has 15 residues. Germline CDR1 reads LNHDA; CDR2 reads SQIVND (reference sequence). V lost 3 bases, J lost 5 bases, and 16 bases lay in between. CDR3 in amino acids: CASSIVAAERETQYF. The CDR3 bases are TGTGCCAGTAGTATCGTAGCGGCGGAAAGGGAGACCCAGTACTTC.

The chain employs TRBV2 and TRBJ1-2, with D unclear. The CDR3 extends over 14 amino acids. Per the germline V gene, CDR1 is SNHLY and CDR2 is FYNNEI. V lost 5 bases, J lost 2 bases, and 12 bases lay in between. CDR3 amino acids: CASSFGQANYGYTF. In DNA form, the CDR3 reads TGTGCCAGCAGTTTTGGGCAGGCAAACTATGGCTACACCTTC.

This rearrangement joins TRBV7-9 to TRBJ2-1; D unclear. The CDR3 totals 18 residues. The germline CDR1 and CDR2 sequences are SEHNR and FQNEAQ (reference sequence). V lost 1 base to trimming and J lost 4 bases, with 20 bases between them. The DNA of the CDR3 is TGTGCCAGCAGCTTAGGTCTAGAACCCCTCTTTGGGTACAATGAGCAGTTCTTC. Translating gives CASSLGLEPLFGYNEQFF.

The chain joins TRBV7-6 to TRBJ2-5; 12 positions agree with TRBD2. From germline, CDR1 is SGHVS and CDR2 FNYEAQ. V dropped 0 bases and J dropped 6; count of bases not matched to a gene: 14. This CDR3 contains 19 residues. The CDR3 DNA follows: TGTGCCAGCAGCTTAGCCATGGAACAGACTAGCGGGGGAGGAAAGACCCAGTACTTC. This sequence encodes CASSLAMEQTSGGGKTQYF.

The chain recombines TRBV5-1 with TRBJ2-5, with D unclear. The CDR3 is 14 residues long. The germline V and J ends were trimmed by 0 bases and 2 bases, with 8 bases remaining between them. Germline-derived CDR1 and CDR2 are SGHRS and YFSETQ. CDR3 residues: CASSLGRPQETQYF. CDR3 bases: TGCGCCAGCAGCTTGGGCCGGCCGCAAGAGACCCAGTACTTC.